The subject of this entry is one TCR beta chain. Its antigen is as yet unknown. This specimen comes from a study of blood T cells in healthy people across ages. Study overall: Template switching caught about one barcoded beta molecule for each two T cells.

A sample-barcoded 5' primer and a J-beta primer mix were used in a second PCR of about 6 to 12 cycles. TCRdb fed the 5' RACE reads into MiXCR, producing one record per CDR3 protein. The data show nearly 800,000 distinct CDR3 sequences, 45% to 70% seen once. Whole-study findings and limits: CMV status of donors was unknown, possibly confounding expanded clonotype changes. Roughly linear age-related decline in beta diversity appeared, significant by age 40. In long-lived donors, naive CD4+ cell counts and diversity exceeded those of aged donors.

The sequenced sample consisted of blood. The sequence derives from a man aged 35-49 years in good health.

CDR3 protein: CASSQAGGPLHF. In DNA, the CDR3 is TGCGCCAGCAGCCAAGCGGGCGGACCCCTCCACTTT. The chain recombines TRBV4-3 with TRBJ1-6; D is ambiguous. The CDR3 contains 12 residues. Trimming shortened V by 1 base and J by 12 bases, and 7 bases separated the two germline ends. CDR1 LGHNA and CDR2 YSLEER come from the germline V gene.